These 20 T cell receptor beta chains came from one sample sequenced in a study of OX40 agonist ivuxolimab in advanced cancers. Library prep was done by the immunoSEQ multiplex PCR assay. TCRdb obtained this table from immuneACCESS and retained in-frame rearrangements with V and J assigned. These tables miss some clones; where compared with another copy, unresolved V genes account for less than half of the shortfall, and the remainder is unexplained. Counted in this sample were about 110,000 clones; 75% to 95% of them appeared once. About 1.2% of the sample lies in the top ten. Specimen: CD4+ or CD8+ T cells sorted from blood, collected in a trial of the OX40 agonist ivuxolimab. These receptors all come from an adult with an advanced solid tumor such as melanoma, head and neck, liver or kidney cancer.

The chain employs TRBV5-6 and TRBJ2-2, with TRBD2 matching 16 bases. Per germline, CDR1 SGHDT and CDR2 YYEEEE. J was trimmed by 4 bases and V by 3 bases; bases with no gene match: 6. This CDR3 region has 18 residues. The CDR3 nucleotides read TGTGCCAGCAGCTGGGGACTAGCGGGAGGGCCGAGCACCGGGGAGCTGTTTTTT. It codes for CASSWGLAGGPSTGELFF.

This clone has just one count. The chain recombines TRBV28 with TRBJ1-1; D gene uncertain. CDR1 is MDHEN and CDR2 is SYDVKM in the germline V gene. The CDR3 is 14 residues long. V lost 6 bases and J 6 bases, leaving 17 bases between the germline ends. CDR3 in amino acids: CASRPPQPRAEAFF. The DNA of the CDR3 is TGTGCCAGCAGGCCTCCACAGCCTCGGGCTGAAGCTTTCTTT.

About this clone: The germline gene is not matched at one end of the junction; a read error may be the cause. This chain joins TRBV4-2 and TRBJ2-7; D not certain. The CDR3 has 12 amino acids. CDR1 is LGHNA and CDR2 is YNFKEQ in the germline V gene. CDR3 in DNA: TGTGCCAGCAGCCTAGACTCCTACCAGCAGTACTTC. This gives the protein CASSLDSYQQYF.

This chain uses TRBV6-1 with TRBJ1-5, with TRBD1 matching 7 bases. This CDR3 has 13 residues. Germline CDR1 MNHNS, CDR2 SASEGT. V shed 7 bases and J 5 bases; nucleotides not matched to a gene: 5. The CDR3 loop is CASTRDRDQPQHF. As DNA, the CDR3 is TGTGCCAGCACCCGGGACAGAGATCAGCCCCAGCATTTT.

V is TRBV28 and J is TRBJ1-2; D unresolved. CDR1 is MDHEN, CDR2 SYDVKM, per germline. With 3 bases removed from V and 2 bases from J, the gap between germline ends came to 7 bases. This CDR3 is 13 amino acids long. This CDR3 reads CASSLRPNYGYTF. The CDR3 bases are TGTGCCAGCAGTTTGAGACCCAACTATGGCTACACCTTC.

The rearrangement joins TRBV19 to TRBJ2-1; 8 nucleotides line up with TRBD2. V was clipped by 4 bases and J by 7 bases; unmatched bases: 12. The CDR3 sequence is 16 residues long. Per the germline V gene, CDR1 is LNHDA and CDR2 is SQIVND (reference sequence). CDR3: CASSRPLAGRWNEQFF. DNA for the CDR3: TGTGCCAGTAGTAGACCTCTAGCGGGTAGGTGGAATGAGCAGTTCTTC.

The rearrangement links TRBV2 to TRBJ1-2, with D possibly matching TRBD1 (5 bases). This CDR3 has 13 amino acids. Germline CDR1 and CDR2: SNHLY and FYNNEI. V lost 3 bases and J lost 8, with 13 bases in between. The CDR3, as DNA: TGTGCCAGCAGTGAGGGACCTGGGAGAGGCTACACCTTC. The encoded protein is CASSEGPGRGYTF.

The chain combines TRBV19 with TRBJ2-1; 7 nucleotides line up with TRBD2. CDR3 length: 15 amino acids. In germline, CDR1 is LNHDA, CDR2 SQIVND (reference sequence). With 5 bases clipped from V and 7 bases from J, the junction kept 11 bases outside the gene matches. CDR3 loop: CASSPASGGRNEQFF. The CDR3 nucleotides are TGTGCCAGTAGTCCGGCTAGCGGAGGTAGGAATGAGCAGTTCTTC.

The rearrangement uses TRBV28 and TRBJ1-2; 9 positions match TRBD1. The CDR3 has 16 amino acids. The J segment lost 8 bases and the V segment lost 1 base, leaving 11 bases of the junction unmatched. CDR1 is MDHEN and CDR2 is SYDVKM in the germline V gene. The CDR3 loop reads CASSLLLPGQGFGYTF. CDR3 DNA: TGTGCCAGCAGTTTATTACTCCCGGGACAGGGATTCGGCTACACCTTC.

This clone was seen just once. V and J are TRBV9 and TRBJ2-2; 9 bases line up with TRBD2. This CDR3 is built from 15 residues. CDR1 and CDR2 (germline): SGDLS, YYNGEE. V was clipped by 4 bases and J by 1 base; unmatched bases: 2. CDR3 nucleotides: TGTGCCAGCAGCAAAGCGGGAGGGAACACCGGGGAGCTGTTTTTT. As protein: CASSKAGGNTGELFF.

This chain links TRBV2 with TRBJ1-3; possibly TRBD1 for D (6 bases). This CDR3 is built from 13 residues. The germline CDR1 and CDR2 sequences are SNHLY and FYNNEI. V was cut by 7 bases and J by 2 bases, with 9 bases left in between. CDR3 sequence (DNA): TGTGCCAGCAAGAACAGGGCTGGAAACACCATATATTTT. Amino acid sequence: CASKNRAGNTIYF. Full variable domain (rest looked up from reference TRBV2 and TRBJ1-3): EPEVTQTPSHQVTQMGQEVILRCVPISNHLYFYWYRQILGQKVEFLVSFYNNEISEKSEIFDDQFSVERPDGSNFTLKIRSTKLEDSAMYFCASKNRAGNTIYFGEGSWLTVV.

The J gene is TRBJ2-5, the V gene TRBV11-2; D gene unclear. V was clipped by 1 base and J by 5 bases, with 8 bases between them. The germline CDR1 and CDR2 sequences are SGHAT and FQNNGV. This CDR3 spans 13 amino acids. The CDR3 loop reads CASSLASGETQYF. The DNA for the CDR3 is TGTGCCAGCAGCTTAGCTTCCGGGGAGACCCAGTACTTC.

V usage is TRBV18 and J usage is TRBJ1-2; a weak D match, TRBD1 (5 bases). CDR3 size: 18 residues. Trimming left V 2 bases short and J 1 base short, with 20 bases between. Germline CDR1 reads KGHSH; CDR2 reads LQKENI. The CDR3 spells CASSPRALDISSNYGYTF. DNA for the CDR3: TGTGCCAGCTCACCAAGGGCGCTGGACATATCGAGTAACTATGGCTACACCTTC.

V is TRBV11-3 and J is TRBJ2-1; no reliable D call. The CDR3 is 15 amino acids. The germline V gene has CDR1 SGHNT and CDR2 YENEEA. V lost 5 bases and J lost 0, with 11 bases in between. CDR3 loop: CASSPQLLSYNEQFF. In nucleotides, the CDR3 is TGTGCCAGCAGCCCCCAATTGCTCTCCTACAATGAGCAGTTCTTC.

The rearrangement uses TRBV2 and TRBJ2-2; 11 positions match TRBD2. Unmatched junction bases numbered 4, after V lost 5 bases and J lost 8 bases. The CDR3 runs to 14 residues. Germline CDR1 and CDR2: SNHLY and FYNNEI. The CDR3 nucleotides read TGTGCCAGCAGTCGACTAGCGGGAACTGGGGAGCTGTTTTTT. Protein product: CASSRLAGTGELFF.

For the CDR3, the DNA is TGCAGCGTTCGCCTAGCGGGAGTATCAGATACGCAGTATTTT. As protein: CSVRLAGVSDTQYF. The V gene is TRBV29-1, the J gene TRBJ2-3, with 10 nucleotides matching TRBD2. The CDR3 runs 14 residues. Germline-derived CDR1 and CDR2 are SQVTM and ANQGSEA. The junction had 6 bases not matched to a gene; V was cut back by 5 bases and J by 4 bases.

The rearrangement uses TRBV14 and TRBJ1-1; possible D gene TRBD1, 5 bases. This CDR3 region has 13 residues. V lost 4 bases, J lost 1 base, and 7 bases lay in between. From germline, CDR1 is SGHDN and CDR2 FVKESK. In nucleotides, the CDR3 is TGTGCCAGCAGCCGGACACCGAACACTGAAGCTTTCTTT. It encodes CASSRTPNTEAFF.

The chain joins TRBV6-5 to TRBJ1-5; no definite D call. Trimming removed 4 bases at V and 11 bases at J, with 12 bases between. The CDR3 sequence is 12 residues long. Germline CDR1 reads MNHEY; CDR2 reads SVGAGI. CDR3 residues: CASSSTTRAQHF. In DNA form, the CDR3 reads TGTGCCAGCAGTTCCACGACAAGGGCCCAGCATTTT.

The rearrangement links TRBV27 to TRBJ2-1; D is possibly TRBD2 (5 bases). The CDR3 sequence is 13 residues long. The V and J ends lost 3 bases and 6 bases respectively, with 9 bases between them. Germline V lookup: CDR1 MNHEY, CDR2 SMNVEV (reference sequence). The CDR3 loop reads CASSFGLGNEQFF. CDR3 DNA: TGTGCCAGCAGTTTTGGACTGGGCAATGAGCAGTTCTTC.

The CDR3 region has the DNA TGCGCCAGCAGCTTCCTAGCGGGAGTGTCGGGTGAGCAGTTCTTC. Translating it yields CASSFLAGVSGEQFF. The chain carries TRBV5-1 and TRBJ2-1; 10 bases match TRBD2. The germline V gene encodes CDR1 SGHRS and CDR2 YFSETQ. The CDR3 runs 15 residues. The V gene end was trimmed by 2 bases and the J gene end by 9 bases; junction bases not matched to a gene: 8.